The present entry profiles one TCR beta chain with its context. Its antigen remains unknown. The data belong to a study of cytomegalovirus exposure and HLA in healthy donors. This table comes from immunoSEQ multiplex PCR, and its TCRdb copy is limited to in-frame clones, with some not included. The table records 65,000 to 90,000 clones, 85% to 90% of them present only once. The CDR3 spans 13 residues. Trimming took 3 bases from V and 2 from J, leaving 6 bases between them. Per the germline V gene, CDR1 is SGHNT and CDR2 is YENEEA. General study findings and limits: Reported performance of the classifier showed diagnosis of cytomegalovirus status with high specificity and sensitivity.

What was sequenced was PBMCs. This receptor was taken from a woman younger than 35 in good health and CMV-seropositive. The chain recombines TRBV11-3 with TRBJ2-3; no clear D. The CDR3, as DNA: TGTGCCAGCAGCTTTGACACCACAGATACGCAGTATTTT. Protein sequence: CASSFDTTDTQYF.